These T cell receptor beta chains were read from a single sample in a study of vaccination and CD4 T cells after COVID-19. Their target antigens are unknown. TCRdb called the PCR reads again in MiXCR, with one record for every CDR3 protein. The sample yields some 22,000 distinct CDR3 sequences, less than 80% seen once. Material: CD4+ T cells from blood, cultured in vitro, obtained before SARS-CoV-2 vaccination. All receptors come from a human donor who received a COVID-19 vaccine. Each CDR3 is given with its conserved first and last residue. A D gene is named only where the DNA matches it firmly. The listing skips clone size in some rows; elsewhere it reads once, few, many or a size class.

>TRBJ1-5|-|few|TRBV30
CAWSVSGSNQPQHF
TGTGCCTGGAGTGTCAGCGGTAGCAATCAGCCCCAGCATTTT
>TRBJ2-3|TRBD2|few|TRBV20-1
CSATPLAGEATQYF
TGCAGTGCTACCCCCTTAGCGGGGGAGGCTACGCAGTATTTT
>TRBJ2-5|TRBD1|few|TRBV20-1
CSARKGQGQETQYF
TGCAGTGCTAGAAAAGGACAGGGGCAAGAGACCCAGTACTTC
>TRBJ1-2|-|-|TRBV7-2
CASSLAAGPRRNGYTF
TGTGCCAGCAGCTTAGCGGCAGGGCCCCGCAGGAATGGCTACACCTTC
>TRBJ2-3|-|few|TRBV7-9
CASSPKGFSDTQYF
TGTGCCAGCAGCCCTAAAGGATTTTCAGATACGCAGTATTTT
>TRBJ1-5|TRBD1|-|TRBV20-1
CSARQGAPNQPQHF
TGCAGTGCTAGACAGGGGGCCCCCAATCAGCCCCAGCATTTT
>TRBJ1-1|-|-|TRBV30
CASTPGTWTEAFF
TGTGCCTCCACCCCCGGGACATGGACTGAAGCTTTCTTT
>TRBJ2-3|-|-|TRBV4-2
CASRTGGGVSTDTQYF
TGTGCCAGCAGGACGGGGGGCGGGGTGAGCACAGATACGCAGTATTTT
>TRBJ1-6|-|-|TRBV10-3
CASRGGRDYNSPLHF
TGTGCCTCAAGGGGGGGGCGAGACTATAATTCACCCCTCCACTTT
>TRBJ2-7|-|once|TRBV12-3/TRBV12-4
CASSQGYEQYF
TGTGCCAGCAGTCAGGGCTACGAGCAGTACTTC
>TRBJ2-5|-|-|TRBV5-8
CASTKGMETQYF
TGTGCCAGCACCAAGGGTATGGAGACCCAGTACTTC
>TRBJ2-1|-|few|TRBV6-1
CASGGSSPSVYNEQFF
TGTGCCAGCGGCGGGTCGTCCCCATCCGTTTACAATGAGCAGTTCTTC
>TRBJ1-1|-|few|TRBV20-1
CSARVGRVRAEAFF
TGCAGTGCTAGAGTGGGGAGGGTTCGGGCTGAAGCTTTCTTT
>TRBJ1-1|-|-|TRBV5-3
CARSPVIRVTEAFF
TGTGCCAGAAGCCCGGTGATCCGGGTCACTGAAGCTTTCTTT
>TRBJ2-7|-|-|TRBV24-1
CATSDLHGSDPNEQYF
TGTGCCACCAGTGATTTGCACGGGTCGGACCCTAACGAGCAGTACTTC
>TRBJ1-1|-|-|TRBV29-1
CSVERSSLNTEAFF
TGCAGCGTTGAAAGAAGTAGTCTGAACACTGAAGCTTTCTTT
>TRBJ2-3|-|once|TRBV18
CASSPLSGSTDTQYF
TGTGCCAGCTCACCACTATCGGGGAGCACAGATACGCAGTATTTT
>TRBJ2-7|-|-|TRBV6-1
CASQGSYEQYF
TGTGCCTCCCAGGGATCTTACGAGCAGTACTTC